The entry below describes one T cell receptor (beta chain). V shed 5 bases and J shed 0 bases, with 11 bases lying between them. The CDR3 contains 14 residues. CDR1 is SGHRS and CDR2 is YFSETQ in the germline V gene. Through a sample-barcoded 5' primer and a J-beta primer mix, a second PCR was run for 7 to 11 cycles. Each CDR3 protein gets one entry after TCRdb re-called the 5' RACE reads with MiXCR. The data contain 1.5 million to 2 million distinct CDR3 sequences, around half of them singletons. The draw of peripheral blood yielded roughly 10 milliliters from each donor. These data come from a study of blood T cells in healthy people across ages.

Sequencing input: blood. The source of this sequence is a woman between 40 and 55 years old in good health. The chain is built from TRBV5-1 and TRBJ1-1, with a tentative D call TRBD1 (5 bases). CDR3 DNA sequence: TGCGCCAGCAGGGAGACAGTCATGAACACTGAAGCTTTCTTT. Encoded protein: CASRETVMNTEAFF.